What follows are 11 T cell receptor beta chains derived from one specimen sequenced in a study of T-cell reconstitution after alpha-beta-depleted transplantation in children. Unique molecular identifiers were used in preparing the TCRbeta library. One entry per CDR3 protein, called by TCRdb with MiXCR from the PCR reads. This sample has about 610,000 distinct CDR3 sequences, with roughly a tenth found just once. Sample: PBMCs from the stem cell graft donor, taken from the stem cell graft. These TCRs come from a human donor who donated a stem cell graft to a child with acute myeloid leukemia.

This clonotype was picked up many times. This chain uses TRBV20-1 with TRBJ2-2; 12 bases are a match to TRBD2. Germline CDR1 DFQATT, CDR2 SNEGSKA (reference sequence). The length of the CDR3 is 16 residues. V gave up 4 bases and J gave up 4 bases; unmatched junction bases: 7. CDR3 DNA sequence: TGCAGTGCTAACCCCCCTAGCGGGAGGGCCACCGGGGAGCTGTTTTTT. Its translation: CSANPPSGRATGELFF.

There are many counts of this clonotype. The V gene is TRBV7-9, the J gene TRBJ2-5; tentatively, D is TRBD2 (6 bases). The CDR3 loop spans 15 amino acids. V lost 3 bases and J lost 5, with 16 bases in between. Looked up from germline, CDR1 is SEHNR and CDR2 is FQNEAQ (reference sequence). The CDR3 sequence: CASSLVSLRGETQYF. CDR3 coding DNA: TGTGCCAGCAGCTTGGTCTCCCTCCGGGGGGAGACCCAGTACTTC.

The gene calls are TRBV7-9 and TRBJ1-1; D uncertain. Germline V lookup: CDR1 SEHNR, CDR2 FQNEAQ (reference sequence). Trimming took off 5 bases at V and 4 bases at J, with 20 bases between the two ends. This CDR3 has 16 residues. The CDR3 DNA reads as TGTGCCAGCAGCCCCCCCCGGAACCTAGTAGGCACTGAAGCTTTCTTT. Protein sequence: CASSPPRNLVGTEAFF.

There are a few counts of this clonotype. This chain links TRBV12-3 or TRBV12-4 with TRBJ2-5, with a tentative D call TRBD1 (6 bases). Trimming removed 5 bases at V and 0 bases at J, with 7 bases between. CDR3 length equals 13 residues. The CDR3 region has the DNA TGTGCCAGCAGTGACAGGAACCAAGAGACCCAGTACTTC. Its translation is CASSDRNQETQYF.

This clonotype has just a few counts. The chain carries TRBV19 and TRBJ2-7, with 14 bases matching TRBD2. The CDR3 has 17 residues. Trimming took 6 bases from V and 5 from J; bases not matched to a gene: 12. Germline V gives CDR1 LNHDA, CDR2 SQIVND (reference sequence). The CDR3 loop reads CASRAFPGLAGGHEQYF. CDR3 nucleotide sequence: TGTGCCAGTAGAGCCTTCCCCGGACTAGCGGGAGGTCACGAGCAGTACTTC.

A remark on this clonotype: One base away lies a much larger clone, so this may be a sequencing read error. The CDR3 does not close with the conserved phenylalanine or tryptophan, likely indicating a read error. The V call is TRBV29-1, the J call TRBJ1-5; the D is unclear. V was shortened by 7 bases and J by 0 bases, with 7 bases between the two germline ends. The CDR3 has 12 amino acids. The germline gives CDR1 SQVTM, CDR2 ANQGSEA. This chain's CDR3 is CSGANSNQPQHC. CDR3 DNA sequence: TGCAGCGGTGCTAATAGCAATCAGCCCCAGCATTGT.

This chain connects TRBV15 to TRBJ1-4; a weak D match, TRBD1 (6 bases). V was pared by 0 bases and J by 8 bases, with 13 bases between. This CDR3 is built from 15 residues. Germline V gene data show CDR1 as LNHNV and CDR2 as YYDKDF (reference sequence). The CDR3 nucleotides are TGTGCCACCAGCAGAGATCGGGGGGCTGAAGAAAAACTGTTTTTT. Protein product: CATSRDRGAEEKLFF.

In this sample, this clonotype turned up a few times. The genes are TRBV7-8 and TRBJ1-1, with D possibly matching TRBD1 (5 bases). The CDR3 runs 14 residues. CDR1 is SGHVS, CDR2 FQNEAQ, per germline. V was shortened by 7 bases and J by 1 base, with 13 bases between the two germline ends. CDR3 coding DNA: TGTGCCAGCACCCCCGGCGGGGGGAACACTGAAGCTTTCTTT. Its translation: CASTPGGGNTEAFF.

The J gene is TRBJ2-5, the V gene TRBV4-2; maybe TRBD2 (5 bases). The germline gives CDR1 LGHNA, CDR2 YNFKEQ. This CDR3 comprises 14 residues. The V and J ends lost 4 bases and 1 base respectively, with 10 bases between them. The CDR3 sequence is CASSRSSGQETQYF. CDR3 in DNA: TGTGCCAGCAGCCGATCCAGCGGCCAAGAGACCCAGTACTTC.

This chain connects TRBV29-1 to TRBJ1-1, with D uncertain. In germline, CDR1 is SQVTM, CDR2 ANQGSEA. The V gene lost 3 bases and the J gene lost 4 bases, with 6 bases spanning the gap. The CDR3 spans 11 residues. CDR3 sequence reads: CSVDEITEAFF. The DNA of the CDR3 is TGCAGCGTTGATGAGATCACTGAAGCTTTCTTT.

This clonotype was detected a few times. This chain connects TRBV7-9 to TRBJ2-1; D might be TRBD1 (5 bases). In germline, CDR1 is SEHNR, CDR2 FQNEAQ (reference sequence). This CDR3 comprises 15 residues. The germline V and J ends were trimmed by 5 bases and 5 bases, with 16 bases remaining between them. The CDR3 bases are TGTGCCAGCAGCCCCCCCGGCAGGGCCAACAATGAGCAGTTCTTC. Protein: CASSPPGRANNEQFF. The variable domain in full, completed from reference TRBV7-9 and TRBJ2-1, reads DTGVSQNPRHKITKRGQNVTFRCDPISEHNRLYWYRQTLGQGPEFLTYFQNEAQLEKSRLLSDRFSAERPKGSFSTLEIQRTEQGDSAMYLCASSPPGRANNEQFFGPGTRLTVL.